The entry below describes one T cell receptor (beta chain). The antigen remains unidentified. The data belong to a study of cytomegalovirus exposure and HLA in healthy donors. Study results and limitations: Confirmation in vitro established that a few CMV-associated chains were specific for CMV antigens. Some public TCRs appeared in many individuals, while most sequences were rare. Cytomegalovirus-associated TCR beta chains were listed, numbering some 170.

TCRdb's table, derived via immunoSEQ multiplex PCR, lists solely in-frame clones and lacks some. This repertoire shows roughly 60,000 clones, about 96% found once; its top ten account for 0.7% to 0.95%. Germline V lookup: CDR1 SGHVS, CDR2 FNYEAQ. The CDR3 totals 15 residues. With V trimmed by 2 bases and J by 2 bases, 3 bases remained unmatched. This sequence originates from a man younger than 30 in good health and CMV-seronegative. Sequences were obtained from PBMCs. The V and J genes are TRBV7-6 and TRBJ2-3; 8 bases map to TRBD2. The CDR3 DNA reads TGTGCCAGCAGCTTAACGGGGGGGTTCACAGATACGCAGTATTTT. Translation gives CASSLTGGFTDTQYF. Complete variable domain (other parts from reference TRBV7-6 and TRBJ2-3): GAGVSQSPRYKVTKRGQDVALRCDPISGHVSLYWYRQALGQGPEFLTYFNYEAQQDKSGLPNDRFSAERPEGSISTLTIQRTEQRDSAMYRCASSLTGGFTDTQYFGPGTRLTVL.